This T cell receptor beta chain was captured in a study of a mutant IDH1 vaccine in newly diagnosed glioma (dated by TCRdb to the early 2020s). Looking at the study overall: Vaccination started 4-6 weeks after radiotherapy alone, or was given together with temozolomide cycles in the groups whose treatment included chemotherapy. Of the approximately 30 treated patients, approximately 62% were male and around 40% were female, and the mean age was approximately 37 years. Before enrollment, patients had received standard therapy of radiotherapy alone, temozolomide alone, or radiochemotherapy with temozolomide; most received the combination. The week-35 safety follow-up took place at visit V12, and the week-47 end of study took place at visit V13. Peripheral blood was collected at six visits: V03 (baseline), V05, V07, V10, V12 and V13. For exploratory analyses, approximately 25 treated patients had longitudinal TCRB deep sequencing done wherever samples were available. Summary of the overall study and its limitations: Immune responses induced by the vaccine were seen in around 94% of patients across multiple MHC alleles. No apparent relationship was observed between pseudoprogression and alterations in the top peripheral T cell clonotypes detected by TCRB sequencing. Selection of PBMC samples for TCRB deep sequencing was based on availability. According to the authors, sample limitations meant that analyses of patient blood samples could not be reproduced.

Taken from the germline V gene, the CDR1 and CDR2 loops are SNHLY and FYNNEI. From the cysteine up to the phenylalanine, the CDR3 has a length of 14 residues. Solely the CDR3 DNA is kept, with 42 bases framed from the first base. Cut back by 5 bases and 2 bases, the V and J ends lie 7 bases apart. This specimen's time point label, interpreted: week 35, safety follow-up. A 20-mer mutant IDH1 peptide at 300 micrograms in Montanide made up each vaccine dose, which was injected subcutaneously together with topical imiquimod. Eight vaccinations were administered to patients in weeks 1, 3, 5, 7, 11, 15, 19 and 23, corresponding to visits V03 through V10. The donors had newly diagnosed IDH1-mutant astrocytomas of WHO grade 3 or 4 that showed loss of nuclear ATRX. The samples were drawn from NOA16, a multicentre, single-arm, open-label phase I trial in Germany that tested a mutant IDH1 peptide vaccine in humans for the first time. Genomic DNA for TCRB sequencing was extracted from EDTA blood using the DNeasy Blood and Tissue Kit.

About this clone itself: Its antigen specificity is not known. It has no much larger one-base neighbor in the sample; base qualities were not kept.

Receptor libraries were prepared by the immunoSEQ multiplex PCR assay. The hsTCRB Kit was used according to the manufacturer's protocol to amplify rearranged TCR beta chain sequences. Sequencing of TCRB libraries was carried out on an Illumina MiSeq. Processing in the source paper ran as follows. The kit vendor's proprietary platform handled demultiplexing, trimming and gene mapping. TCRdb obtained this table from immuneACCESS and retained in-frame rearrangements with V and J assigned. These tables miss some clones; where compared with another copy, unresolved V genes account for less than half of the shortfall, and the remainder is unexplained. The DNA was the basis for D and trimming; V, J and clone size are from that table. This sample comprises tens of thousands of clones, approximately 81% of them detected only once. Roughly 12% of the sample goes to the ten largest clones.

The TCR comes from a man younger than 30 with glioma. The chain uses TRBV2 and TRBJ2-6, with the D gene not confidently named. Material: PBMCs, obtained from a glioma patient whose treatment included an IDH1 peptide vaccine. The CDR3 protein: CASSFNPGANVLTF. The DNA is TGTGCCAGCAGTTTTAATCCTGGGGCCAACGTCCTGACTTTC.